The 24 T cell receptor beta chains below were found in one sample sequenced in a study of blood T cell repertoires in COVID-19. Only in-frame clones appear in the TCRdb table, and some are missing; sequencing was by immunoSEQ multiplex PCR. The sample records approximately 320,000 clones, 85% being singletons. Material for sequencing was peripheral blood. These receptors were taken from a human donor in a cohort sampled during active COVID-19.

This clone was detected only a few times. The chain couples TRBV6-5 to TRBJ2-1, with a possible D match to TRBD2 (6 bases). The length of the CDR3 is 15 residues. Trimming stripped 0 bases from V and 6 bases from J, with 12 bases between. Per germline, CDR1 MNHEY and CDR2 SVGAGI. The chain's CDR3 is CASSYSRLVINEQFF. CDR3 nucleotides: TGTGCCAGCAGTTACTCGAGACTAGTAATCAATGAGCAGTTCTTC.

CDR3 amino acids: CASSPGQFFNYGYTF. The CDR3 DNA is TGTGCCAGTAGCCCGGGACAATTTTTTAACTATGGCTACACCTTC. This chain joins TRBV19 and TRBJ1-2; perhaps TRBD1 as D (6 bases). This CDR3 has 15 amino acids. CDR1 and CDR2 (germline): LNHDA, SQIVND (reference sequence). The V gene lost 6 bases and the J gene lost 1 base, with 15 bases spanning the gap.

V is TRBV7-2 and J is TRBJ2-3; possible D gene TRBD2, 7 bases. Trimming stripped 5 bases from V and 4 bases from J, with 13 bases between. CDR1 and CDR2 from the germline V gene are SGHTA and FQGNSA. The CDR3 is 14 amino acids. The chain's CDR3 is CASSLGGVADTQYF. CDR3 DNA sequence: TGTGCCAGCAGCCTAGGGGGGGTGGCAGATACGCAGTATTTT.

V and J are TRBV19 and TRBJ2-1; TRBD2 agrees at 9 bases. The CDR3 has 17 amino acids. Germline V gives CDR1 LNHDA, CDR2 SQIVND (reference sequence). The V and J ends lost 4 bases and 5 bases, in that order; junction bases with no gene match: 12. CDR3 in amino acids: CASSTYFGRGGHNEQFF. Here the CDR3 DNA reads TGTGCCAGTAGTACCTACTTCGGGCGGGGGGGCCACAATGAGCAGTTCTTC.

CDR3 coding DNA: TGTGCCAGCAGTTTAATGAGGGCTTTCGATACCCCCGGGGAGCTGTTTTTT. Its protein product is CASSLMRAFDTPGELFF. This chain connects TRBV28 to TRBJ2-2; D might be TRBD2 (5 bases). Germline-derived CDR1 and CDR2 are MDHEN and SYDVKM. The CDR3 covers 17 residues. Trimming took off 2 bases at V and 6 bases at J, with 19 bases between the two ends.

The V and J genes are TRBV2 and TRBJ2-1; D gene ambiguous. The CDR3 contains 10 residues. The germline V gene encodes CDR1 SNHLY and CDR2 FYNNEI. Between the trimmed V and J ends, which lost 4 bases and 9 bases, there was a span of 4 bases. CDR3 in DNA: TGTGCCAGCAGTGGGCCTGAGCAGTTCTTC. Amino acid sequence: CASSGPEQFF.

V and J are TRBV9 and TRBJ1-1; D perhaps matches TRBD1 (6 bases). Trimming removed 0 bases from V and 5 bases from J, with 20 bases in between. This CDR3 spans 17 amino acids. CDR1 and CDR2 from the germline V gene are SGDLS and YYNGEE. This CDR3 reads CASSVDSLSLGATEAFF. As DNA, the CDR3 is TGTGCCAGCAGCGTAGATTCGTTGTCATTGGGGGCGACTGAAGCTTTCTTT.

The genes are TRBV20-1 and TRBJ1-2, with TRBD1 identical over 9 bases. The germline CDR1 and CDR2 sequences are DFQATT and SNEGSKA (reference sequence). CDR3 size: 13 residues. J lost 10 bases, V lost 3 bases, and 9 bases had no gene match. The CDR3 sequence is CSASAGQGMVYTF. In nucleotides, the CDR3 is TGCAGTGCTAGTGCGGGACAGGGTATGGTCTACACCTTC.

V is TRBV19 and J is TRBJ1-4; tentatively, D is TRBD1 (6 bases). There are 15 residues in the CDR3. V was trimmed by 1 base and J by 7 bases, leaving 13 bases between them. In germline, CDR1 is LNHDA, CDR2 SQIVND (reference sequence). As DNA, the CDR3 is TGTGCCAGTAGTATAGTTGGAACAGGGAGTGAAAAACTGTTTTTT. Translated: CASSIVGTGSEKLFF.

This chain links TRBV28 with TRBJ1-1; D is ambiguous. CDR1 is MDHEN, CDR2 SYDVKM, per germline. The CDR3 has 12 amino acids. V lost 3 bases and J lost 5, with 7 bases in between. The CDR3: CASSFSGTEAFF. In DNA, the CDR3 is TGTGCCAGCAGTTTCTCCGGGACTGAAGCTTTCTTT.

The rearrangement links TRBV5-1 to TRBJ2-3; TRBD1 agrees at 7 bases. CDR3 length: 15 residues. Germline values: CDR1 SGHRS, CDR2 YFSETQ. V lost 2 bases, J lost 4 bases, and 7 bases stayed unmatched. The CDR3, as DNA: TGCGCCAGCAGCTTACAGGGGTCGTCGGCAGATACGCAGTATTTT. It codes for CASSLQGSSADTQYF.

V is TRBV19 and J is TRBJ2-7, with 7 nucleotides matching TRBD2. Germline V gives CDR1 LNHDA, CDR2 SQIVND (reference sequence). V lost 6 bases to trimming and J lost 0 bases; unmatched junction nucleotides: 8. This CDR3 contains 15 residues. CDR3: CASRAGASGSYEQYF. The CDR3 bases are TGTGCCAGTAGGGCCGGGGCTAGCGGCTCCTACGAGCAGTACTTC.

V and J are TRBV9 and TRBJ1-4; D is ambiguous. This CDR3 has 13 residues. Germline CDR1 is SGDLS and CDR2 is YYNGEE. Trimming pared 3 bases from V and 7 bases from J, leaving 10 bases between. This chain's CDR3 is CASSGNPGEKLFF. The CDR3 DNA follows: TGTGCCAGCAGCGGGAACCCGGGTGAAAAACTGTTTTTT.

The J gene is TRBJ2-2, the V gene TRBV12-5, with D possibly being TRBD1 (5 bases). This CDR3 comprises 14 residues. Between the trimmed V and J ends, which lost 5 bases and 2 bases, there was a span of 9 bases. Germline CDR1 reads LGHNT; CDR2 reads FRNRAP. The CDR3 reads CASGPGHNTGELFF. CDR3 coding DNA: TGTGCTAGTGGTCCTGGACACAACACCGGGGAGCTGTTTTTT.

The CDR3 DNA follows: TGTGCCACCAACCCAGGGAAACACTCTGGGGCCAACGTCCTGACTTTC. This translates into CATNPGKHSGANVLTF. V usage is TRBV24-1 and J usage is TRBJ2-6, with D perhaps TRBD1 (5 bases). From germline, CDR1 is KGHDR and CDR2 SFDVKD. This CDR3 contains 16 residues. Trimming removed 8 bases at V and 0 bases at J, with 13 bases between.

The chain uses TRBV5-1 and TRBJ2-1; maybe TRBD2 (5 bases). CDR1 is SGHRS, CDR2 YFSETQ, per germline. The CDR3 is made up of 15 amino acids. The ends were cut back, 1 base at V and 4 bases at J, with 12 bases in the middle. CDR3 residues: CASSLTMSGYNEQFF. CDR3 bases: TGCGCCAGCAGCTTGACCATGTCGGGGTACAATGAGCAGTTCTTC.

The chain uses TRBV7-9 and TRBJ2-4; D is perhaps TRBD2 (6 bases). The germline V and J ends were trimmed by 1 base and 6 bases, with 10 bases remaining between them. This CDR3 spans 14 amino acids. Germline lookup yields CDR1 SEHNR and CDR2 FQNEAQ (reference sequence). The DNA for the CDR3 is TGTGCCAGCAGCTTAGTATCGGAGGGAAACATTCAGTACTTC. This sequence encodes CASSLVSEGNIQYF.

The chain carries TRBV12-5 and TRBJ2-1; unclear D gene. The CDR3 contains 11 residues. V dropped 6 bases and J dropped 5 bases, with 5 bases sitting between them. The germline CDR1 and CDR2 sequences are LGHNT and FRNRAP. Written as DNA, the CDR3 is TGTGCTAGTGGCATCCACAATGAGCAGTTCTTC. Translating it yields CASGIHNEQFF.

The chain carries TRBV18 and TRBJ1-5; 7 nucleotides line up with TRBD1. V lost 2 bases to trimming and J lost 8 bases; unmatched junction nucleotides: 6. The CDR3 spans 14 residues. The germline CDR1 and CDR2 sequences are KGHSH and LQKENI. The CDR3 nucleotides read TGTGCCAGCTCACCATCAGGGGGTGGTGAGCCCCAGCATTTT. It codes for CASSPSGGGEPQHF.

J is TRBJ2-7 and V is TRBV10-3, with D unclear. The germline V and J ends were trimmed by 6 bases and 2 bases, with 8 bases remaining between them. The V gene's germline CDR1 is ENHRY and CDR2 SYGVKD. The CDR3 extends over 12 amino acids. CDR3 residues: CAIRDSPYEQYF. CDR3 DNA sequence: TGTGCCATCAGAGACTCTCCCTACGAGCAGTACTTC.

This chain connects TRBV2 to TRBJ1-5, with 7 bases aligning to TRBD1. From germline, CDR1 is SNHLY and CDR2 FYNNEI. This CDR3 is 14 amino acids long. With V trimmed by 6 bases and J by 6 bases, 8 bases remained unmatched. CDR3 sequence: CASSRQGAGQPQHF. The CDR3 DNA follows: TGTGCCAGCAGCCGACAGGGAGCGGGTCAGCCCCAGCATTTT.

The rearrangement uses TRBV29-1 and TRBJ1-1, with D possibly being TRBD1 (5 bases). The V gene's germline CDR1 is SQVTM and CDR2 ANQGSEA. Trimming took 7 bases from V and 5 from J, leaving 17 bases between them. CDR3 length: 13 residues. CDR3 bases: TGCAGCGGAATCTCCAGGGTGGGGACTGAAGCTTTCTTT. Amino acids: CSGISRVGTEAFF.

This sequence joins TRBV3-1 (or the pseudogene TRBV3-2) and TRBJ2-7, with 9 bases aligning to TRBD1. Germline V lookup: CDR1 LGHDT, CDR2 YNNKEL (reference sequence). The V gene end was trimmed by 1 base and the J gene end by 2 bases; junction bases not matched to a gene: 6. There are 16 residues in the CDR3. The CDR3 here is CASSQVGTGRPYEQYF. In DNA, the CDR3 is TGTGCCAGCAGCCAAGTAGGGACAGGGCGGCCCTACGAGCAGTACTTC.

This chain joins TRBV7-3 and TRBJ2-3; TRBD1 aligns across 9 bases. The V and J ends lost 5 bases and 5 bases, in that order; junction bases with no gene match: 5. The germline V gene has CDR1 SGHTA and CDR2 FQGTGA. The CDR3 is 14 amino acids. CDR3: CASSPTGGEDTQYF. The CDR3 DNA reads as TGTGCCAGCAGCCCTACAGGGGGCGAAGATACGCAGTATTTT.